This T cell receptor (beta chain) was found in a study of T cells in Graves' hyperthyroidism and ophthalmopathy. V shed 3 bases, J shed 2 bases, and the junction held 3 bases outside the gene matches. CDR3 size: 15 residues. Germline V lookup: CDR1 SGHTA, CDR2 FQGNSA. The patients, who ranged from 18 to 65 in age, presented with newly diagnosed hyperthyroidism lasting under 2 months. There are many counts of this clonotype. The antigen remains undetermined. TCR beta CDR3 region amplification was performed from RNA transcripts. Researchers ran a first-round RT-PCR on the TCR CDR3 using the HTBI primer set. TCRdb passed the multiplex PCR reads through MiXCR, listing each CDR3 protein once. The profile shows fewer than 900,000 distinct CDR3 sequences, around 19% of them singletons. The study, taken as a whole, reports: Appearing also in blood were most of the thyroid clonotypes expanded above 0.001.

The TCR originated in a woman between 50 and 59 years old with Graves' hyperthyroidism that later progressed to Graves' ophthalmopathy. The V gene is TRBV7-2, the J gene TRBJ2-7; 11 positions agree with TRBD2. The sequenced material came from blood. The CDR3 region is CASSLTSGEAYEQYF. CDR3 coding DNA: TGTGCCAGCAGCTTGACTAGCGGGGAAGCCTACGAGCAGTACTTC.